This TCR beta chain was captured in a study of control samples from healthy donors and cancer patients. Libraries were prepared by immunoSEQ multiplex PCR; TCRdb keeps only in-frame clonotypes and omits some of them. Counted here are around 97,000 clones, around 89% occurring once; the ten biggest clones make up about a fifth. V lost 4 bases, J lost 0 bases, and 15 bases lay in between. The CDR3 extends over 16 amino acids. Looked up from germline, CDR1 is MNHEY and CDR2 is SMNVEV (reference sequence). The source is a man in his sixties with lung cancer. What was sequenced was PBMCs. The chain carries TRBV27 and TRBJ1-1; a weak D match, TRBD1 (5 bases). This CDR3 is CASSSVWGRVNTEAFF. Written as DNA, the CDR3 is TGTGCCAGCAGTTCGGTATGGGGGAGGGTGAACACTGAAGCTTTCTTT.